These T cell receptor beta chains were read from a single sample in a study of T cells after yellow fever vaccination. TCRdb reprocessed the 5' RACE reads with MiXCR, giving one entry per CDR3 protein. The sample holds some 350,000 distinct CDR3 sequences, 11% seen once. Sequenced material: PBMCs, taken on the day of the first yellow fever vaccination. The receptor source for this set is a young man who received the YFV17D yellow fever vaccine. The CDR3 runs from the conserved cysteine through the conserved F or W. Only part of the rows carry a size: once, few, many, or a class if the clone is expanded.

V gene: TRBV10-3; clone size: few; CDR3 protein: CATGTTATAEETQYF
V gene: TRBV7-6; clone size: NA; CDR3 protein: CASSLGPGGTGELFF
V gene: TRBV5-1; clone size: many; CDR3 protein: CASSRRTGQYSYEQYF
V gene: TRBV12-3/TRBV12-4; clone size: NA; CDR3 protein: CASSSPLRLTRTDTQYF
V gene: TRBV5-1; clone size: NA; CDR3 protein: CASSSLTSGGSYNEQFF
V gene: TRBV7-6; clone size: NA; CDR3 protein: CASSPTYNSPLHF
V gene: TRBV28; clone size: few; CDR3 protein: CASSPPRGPQHF
V gene: TRBV5-1; clone size: NA; CDR3 protein: CASNNRAGGEGTNEQFF
V gene: TRBV6-5; clone size: many; CDR3 protein: CASNLAGGLGDTEAFF
V gene: TRBV20-1; clone size: NA; CDR3 protein: CSAGPGLAGENEQFF
V gene: TRBV9; clone size: few; CDR3 protein: CASSVAGDTEAFF
V gene: TRBV3-1; clone size: few; CDR3 protein: CASSRLAGGLTGELFF
V gene: TRBV5-1; clone size: NA; CDR3 protein: CASQDREDTEAFF
V gene: TRBV6-1; clone size: few; CDR3 protein: CASRPEWVGKNIQYF
V gene: TRBV14; clone size: NA; CDR3 protein: CASSPERGGARDTQYF
V gene: TRBV7-9; clone size: few; CDR3 protein: CASLEGLSTDTQYF
V gene: TRBV15; clone size: NA; CDR3 protein: CATSREDGVYNEQFF
V gene: TRBV5-1; clone size: NA; CDR3 protein: CASSPNSGSYNEQFF
V gene: TRBV2; clone size: few; CDR3 protein: CASTDLLAEEQFF
V gene: TRBV11-2; clone size: few; CDR3 protein: CASSLRDNGPSLNELYF
V gene: TRBV7-9; clone size: few; CDR3 protein: CASSLQQGAPDIQYF
V gene: TRBV7-6; clone size: NA; CDR3 protein: CASILVSRGGYSTGELFF
V gene: TRBV20-1; clone size: few; CDR3 protein: CSAGAGGNTDTQYF
V gene: TRBV9; clone size: few; CDR3 protein: CASSDMGETQPQHF
V gene: TRBV30; clone size: NA; CDR3 protein: CAWSVSASDTGELFF
V gene: TRBV20-1; clone size: few; CDR3 protein: CSAPNRLAGGVHEQFF
V gene: TRBV9; clone size: NA; CDR3 protein: CASSRVTDTQYF
V gene: TRBV18; clone size: NA; CDR3 protein: CASSGVGALSYNEQFF
V gene: TRBV7-6; clone size: few; CDR3 protein: CASSPRGGAGTEAFF
V gene: TRBV20-1; clone size: many; CDR3 protein: CSQDRAGDEQFF
V gene: TRBV12-3/TRBV12-4; clone size: few; CDR3 protein: CASKLRGSVDIQYF
V gene: TRBV5-4; clone size: NA; CDR3 protein: CASSWEQGRGNGYTF
V gene: TRBV4-1; clone size: NA; CDR3 protein: CASSLLQTSGGVTDTQYF
V gene: TRBV9; clone size: few; CDR3 protein: CASSPILSHGHNEQFF
V gene: TRBV6-2/TRBV6-3; clone size: many; CDR3 protein: CASKKMGTRGSAYEQYF
V gene: TRBV20-1; clone size: NA; CDR3 protein: CSASRPTSGTDEQYF
V gene: TRBV10-3; clone size: few; CDR3 protein: CAIKDSRNEKLFF
V gene: TRBV2; clone size: few; CDR3 protein: CASSEDGLAGTLWKETQYF
V gene: TRBV12-3/TRBV12-4; clone size: few; CDR3 protein: CASSLNGGSQETQYF
V gene: TRBV7-2; clone size: NA; CDR3 protein: CASSPREGGTQYF
V gene: TRBV12-3/TRBV12-4; clone size: NA; CDR3 protein: CASSAPGGGVTDTQYF
V gene: TRBV12-3/TRBV12-4; clone size: NA; CDR3 protein: CASSPSGTFGTQYF
V gene: TRBV7-2; clone size: many; CDR3 protein: CASSPGGQPQHF
V gene: TRBV4-1; clone size: NA; CDR3 protein: CASSQESGGPAHF
V gene: TRBV12-3/TRBV12-4; clone size: few; CDR3 protein: CASSRVQGFGNTIYF
V gene: TRBV7-7; clone size: many; CDR3 protein: CASSLGRGADTQYF
V gene: TRBV6-5; clone size: many; CDR3 protein: CASSYKSGGEAFF
V gene: TRBV20-1; clone size: few; CDR3 protein: CSARNIIRGPVETQYF
V gene: TRBV3-1; clone size: few; CDR3 protein: CASSRPGLAGGHGNEQFF
V gene: TRBV27; clone size: few; CDR3 protein: CASSPLFGDTQYF
V gene: TRBV2; clone size: many; CDR3 protein: CASSRQGSGDTQYF
V gene: TRBV6-5; clone size: few; CDR3 protein: CASSYSRFELQETQYF
V gene: TRBV5-1; clone size: many; CDR3 protein: CASSLTGRGEQYF
V gene: TRBV12-3/TRBV12-4; clone size: many; CDR3 protein: CASTRHAQPRNGELFF
V gene: TRBV4-1; clone size: few; CDR3 protein: CASSQVGFSPLHF